This record covers a single T cell receptor (beta chain). The data derive from a study of cytotoxic CD8 clonotypes in ibrutinib-treated CLL. Generated by immunoSEQ multiplex PCR, the TCRdb table keeps only in-frame clones and is missing some. This table holds roughly 200,000 clones, 72% found once. The CDR3 runs to 15 residues. The germline CDR1 and CDR2 sequences are MGHRA and YSYEKL. V lost 1 base, J lost 6 bases, and 8 bases stayed unmatched. The TCR originated in a human donor with chronic lymphocytic leukemia. The rearrangement uses TRBV4-1 and TRBJ2-7; TRBD2 matches 8 bases. This specimen was PBMCs, taken after 24 months of ibrutinib treatment. The CDR3 sequence: CASSQVPAGVFEQYF. CDR3 DNA: TGCGCCAGCAGCCAAGTTCCAGCGGGAGTTTTCGAGCAGTACTTC.